Below, 25 T cell receptor beta chains from the same sample are listed, as sequenced in a study of beta chain features in type 1 diabetes. Expressed TCRB transcripts got sequenced, as all isolated RNA was reverse transcribed. Method: immunoSEQ multiplex PCR; TCRdb's copy keeps in-frame clones and lacks some. The table shows about 620,000 clones, with around a sixth occurring only once. The sequencing input was naive CD4+ T cells from blood. The receptors were sampled from a man between 18 and 29 years old in good health.

The chain is built from TRBV5-1 and TRBJ2-5; perhaps TRBD1 as D (5 bases). The CDR3 contains 14 residues. Germline-derived CDR1 and CDR2 are SGHRS and YFSETQ. V lost 0 bases to trimming and J lost 1 base, with 7 bases between them. CDR3 residues: CASSLDRPQETQYF. CDR3 nucleotide sequence: TGCGCCAGCAGCTTGGACAGGCCCCAAGAGACCCAGTACTTC.

This clone was recorded a few times. The chain links TRBV20-1 to TRBJ2-1; 8 nucleotides align to TRBD1. Germline V gene lookup returns CDR1 DFQATT and CDR2 SNEGSKA (reference sequence). V lost 7 bases, J lost 12 bases, and 5 bases stayed unmatched. There are 10 residues in the CDR3. The CDR3 DNA reads as TGCAGTGTCAAGGGACAGGCGCAGTTCTTC. It translates to CSVKGQAQFF.

This clone has a handful of counts. The chain joins TRBV7-3 to TRBJ2-1; D unresolved. CDR1 is SGHTA, CDR2 FQGTGA, per germline. V lost 3 bases and J lost 10, with 13 bases in between. This CDR3 region has 13 residues. The CDR3 is CASSLEPNGEQFF. CDR3 DNA: TGTGCCAGCAGCTTGGAACCGAACGGCGAGCAGTTCTTC.

J is TRBJ1-5 and V is TRBV9, with D uncertain. The CDR3 extends over 15 amino acids. The V end was cut by 0 bases, the J end by 4 bases, with 11 bases between. Germline CDR1 is SGDLS and CDR2 is YYNGEE. CDR3 DNA: TGTGCCAGCAGCGTAGGTAAGGGTGGGAATCAGCCCCAGCATTTT. Translated: CASSVGKGGNQPQHF.

This clone was counted a few times. The V gene is TRBV9, the J gene TRBJ2-3; TRBD1 might be the D (6 bases). Germline CDR1 is SGDLS and CDR2 is YYNGEE. The CDR3 consists of 14 residues. Trimming left V 4 bases short and J 1 base short, with 10 bases between. CDR3 protein: CASSRRQGTDTQYF. The CDR3 DNA follows: TGTGCCAGCAGCCGGAGACAGGGCACAGATACGCAGTATTTT.

In its sample, this clone was seen a few times. A junction boundary mismatches the germline segment, possibly from a read error. The V and J genes are TRBV10-3 and TRBJ2-7, with a tentative D call TRBD2 (5 bases). The CDR3 covers 15 residues. CDR1 ENHRY and CDR2 SYGVKD come from the germline V gene. CDR3: CAIGEGKASSYEQYF. CDR3 DNA: TGTGCCATCGGTGAGGGCAAGGCCAGCTCCTACGAGCAGTACTTC.

The V call is TRBV5-1, the J call TRBJ2-4; TRBD1 is a possible D gene (6 bases). This CDR3 contains 16 residues. V lost 3 bases and J 0 bases, leaving 13 bases between the germline ends. From germline, CDR1 is SGHRS and CDR2 YFSETQ. CDR3: CASSYDRLQAKNIQYF. The CDR3 DNA is TGCGCCAGCAGCTACGACAGGTTGCAAGCCAAAAACATTCAGTACTTC.

In its sample, this clone was seen a few times. Other DNA sequences in this sample translate to the same CDR3. The chain is built from TRBV9 and TRBJ2-1; D unresolved. V was trimmed by 8 bases and J by 2 bases, leaving 17 bases between them. The CDR3 consists of 15 residues. The germline gives CDR1 SGDLS, CDR2 YYNGEE. CDR3 in amino acids: CASSPTGSAYNEQFF. The CDR3 DNA is TGTGCCAGTAGTCCTACCGGGTCCGCCTACAATGAGCAGTTCTTC.

J is TRBJ2-7 and V is TRBV11-2; either TRBD1 or TRBD2 may supply D (5 bases each). Trimming removed 0 bases at V and 12 bases at J, with 12 bases between. CDR1 and CDR2 (germline): SGHAT, FQNNGV. This CDR3 contains 12 residues. CDR3 sequence reads: CASSLDVAGGYF. DNA for the CDR3: TGTGCCAGCAGCTTAGACGTGGCTGGGGGGTACTTC.

This clone was seen a handful of times. The V call is TRBV4-3, the J call TRBJ2-3; 8 bases match TRBD1. Germline V gene data show CDR1 as LGHNA and CDR2 as YSLEER. Losses at the gene ends were 1 base for V and 2 bases for J; bases not matched to a gene: 8. The CDR3 is 17 residues long. The CDR3 DNA is TGCGCCAGCAGCCAAGGTGTCAGGGACAGGAACACAGATACGCAGTATTTT. This encodes CASSQGVRDRNTDTQYF.

This clone was counted a few times. This chain uses TRBV7-2 with TRBJ1-5; weak D call: TRBD1 (5 bases). The germline gives CDR1 SGHTA, CDR2 FQGNSA. V was trimmed by 2 bases and J by 6 bases, leaving 5 bases between them. The CDR3 has 12 amino acids. The CDR3 spells CASSLRGQPQHF. The CDR3 DNA sequence: TGTGCCAGCAGCTTAAGGGGTCAGCCCCAGCATTTT. Looking up the rest from reference TRBV7-2 and TRBJ1-5 gives the full variable domain: GAGVSQSPSNKVTEKGKDVELRCDPISGHTALYWYRQSLGQGLEFLIYFQGNSAPDKSGLPSDRFSAERTGGSVSTLTIQRTQQEDSAVYLCASSLRGQPQHFGDGTRLSIL.

This sequence joins TRBV29-1 and TRBJ1-1, with 7 bases aligning to TRBD1. Germline V gene sequence: CDR1 SQVTM, CDR2 ANQGSEA. V was clipped by 6 bases and J by 4 bases; unmatched bases: 8. CDR3 length: 13 residues. The CDR3 is CSVTGTWATEAFF. DNA for the CDR3: TGCAGCGTGACAGGGACGTGGGCCACTGAAGCTTTCTTT.

This clone was detected only a few times. V is TRBV19 and J is TRBJ2-1, with 10 positions matching TRBD2. J lost 0 bases, V lost 3 bases, and 11 bases had no gene match. The germline V gene encodes CDR1 LNHDA and CDR2 SQIVND (reference sequence). The CDR3 totals 19 residues. CDR3 sequence: CASSIDASGRPSSYNEQFF. CDR3 nucleotides: TGTGCCAGTAGTATCGACGCTAGCGGGAGACCGAGCTCCTACAATGAGCAGTTCTTC. Drawing the rest from reference TRBV19 and TRBJ2-1, the complete variable domain is DGGITQSPKYLFRKEGQNVTLSCEQNLNHDAMYWYRQDPGQGLRLIYYSQIVNDFQKGDIAEGYSVSREKKESFPLTVTSAQKNPTAFYLCASSIDASGRPSSYNEQFFGPGTRLTVL.

The genes are TRBV14 and TRBJ1-2; D remains unclear. CDR3 length: 13 residues. V dropped 0 bases and J dropped 4 bases, with 6 bases sitting between them. Looked up from germline, CDR1 is SGHDN and CDR2 is FVKESK. The CDR3 region has the DNA TGTGCCAGCAGCCAAGATCCTCGCTATGGCTACACCTTC. Its translation is CASSQDPRYGYTF.

The gene calls are TRBV5-1 and TRBJ2-6; 8 bases map to TRBD1. Trimming cost V 3 bases and J 0 bases; bases outside gene matches: 8. There are 18 residues in the CDR3. In germline, CDR1 is SGHRS, CDR2 YFSETQ. Here the CDR3 reads CASSSFGQGVSGANVLTF. The CDR3 DNA reads as TGCGCCAGCAGCTCCTTTGGACAGGGAGTCTCTGGGGCCAACGTCCTGACTTTC.

In its sample, this clone was seen a few times. CDR3: CASRKDRGMNTEAFF. DNA for the CDR3: TGTGCCAGCAGGAAAGACAGGGGAATGAACACTGAAGCTTTCTTT. The genes are TRBV2 and TRBJ1-1; the match to TRBD1 covers 8 bases. Trimming at V came to 6 bases and at J to 0 bases, leaving 6 bases not matched to a gene. CDR1 and CDR2 (germline): SNHLY, FYNNEI. The CDR3 has 15 amino acids.

This chain joins TRBV5-1 and TRBJ2-7, with D perhaps matching TRBD1 or TRBD2 (5 bases each). Looked up from germline, CDR1 is SGHRS and CDR2 is YFSETQ. The CDR3 has 13 amino acids. The V end lost 6 bases, the J end lost 2 bases, and 12 bases lay between the germline ends. The CDR3: CASMWDGAYEQYF. The CDR3 DNA reads as TGCGCCAGCATGTGGGACGGAGCCTACGAGCAGTACTTC.

In this sample, this clone turned up a few times. The gene calls are TRBV28 and TRBJ1-1; TRBD1 is a possible D gene (6 bases). V was pared by 3 bases and J by 4 bases, with 15 bases between. Germline assignment: CDR1 MDHEN and CDR2 SYDVKM. The CDR3 contains 15 residues. Here the CDR3 DNA reads TGTGCCAGCAGTTTCCGGGGGCGCGAGGGCACTGAAGCTTTCTTT. Its protein is CASSFRGREGTEAFF.

This clone was observed a few times. The chain links TRBV3-2 to TRBJ2-1; the table's TRBD2 call for D was not verified on the DNA. TRBV3-2 is recorded as a pseudogene. The CDR3 loop spans 9 amino acids. This chain's CDR3 is CASSREQFF. Written as DNA, the CDR3 is TGTGCCAGCAGTCGGGAGCAGTTCTTC.

The table lists this clone with a few counts. The rearrangement uses TRBV12-5 and TRBJ1-1, with D maybe TRBD1 (6 bases). Looked up from germline, CDR1 is LGHNT and CDR2 is FRNRAP. V lost 7 bases and J 0 bases, leaving 12 bases between the germline ends. This CDR3 comprises 14 residues. Here the CDR3 reads CASVSQGLNTEAFF. CDR3 DNA: TGTGCTAGTGTCTCCCAGGGGTTGAACACTGAAGCTTTCTTT.

This clone was recorded a few times. The rearrangement joins TRBV2 to TRBJ2-7; 12 bases line up with TRBD2. Germline V CDR1 and CDR2: SNHLY, FYNNEI. The V segment lost 7 bases and the J segment 6 bases; nucleotides outside the gene matches: 7. The CDR3 runs 14 residues. CDR3 residues: CASTRTSGVLEQYF. CDR3 sequence (DNA): TGTGCCAGCACGCGGACTAGCGGGGTCCTCGAGCAGTACTTC.

This clone turned up a few times. This sequence joins TRBV5-6 and TRBJ2-2; D is ambiguous. This CDR3 has 15 amino acids. Trimming cost V 4 bases and J 0 bases, with 10 bases left between them. In germline, CDR1 is SGHDT, CDR2 YYEEEE. CDR3 loop: CASSIDTANTGELFF. The CDR3 nucleotides are TGTGCCAGCAGCATCGACACCGCGAACACCGGGGAGCTGTTTTTT.

As DNA, the CDR3 is TGTGCCATCCGGGGGGGGCCTAACTATGGCTACACCTTC. Residues: CAIRGGPNYGYTF. The chain links TRBV10-3 to TRBJ1-2; the D gene is possibly TRBD1 (6 bases). The germline gives CDR1 ENHRY, CDR2 SYGVKD. The CDR3 has 13 residues. The ends were cut back, 8 bases at V and 0 bases at J, with 10 bases in the middle.

In this sample, this clone turned up a few times. The rearrangement links TRBV27 to TRBJ1-6, with D tentatively TRBD1 (6 bases). Trimming took 6 bases from V and 0 from J, leaving 18 bases between them. CDR1 MNHEY and CDR2 SMNVEV come from the germline V gene (reference sequence). The CDR3 has 18 amino acids. The CDR3 region has the DNA TGTGCCAGCAGCCTACGACAGGTTGCAAGCTCCTATAATTCACCCCTCCACTTT. Protein product: CASSLRQVASSYNSPLHF.

This clone was seen only a few times. In the same sample, other DNA sequences code for this CDR3. This chain joins TRBV6-6 and TRBJ1-2, with no clear D. Trimming removed 2 bases at V and 0 bases at J, with 4 bases between. The CDR3 totals 13 residues. Germline V gives CDR1 MNHNY, CDR2 SVGAGI (reference sequence). Written as DNA, the CDR3 is TGTGCCAGCAGTTACGCGACTAACTATGGCTACACCTTC. It translates to CASSYATNYGYTF.